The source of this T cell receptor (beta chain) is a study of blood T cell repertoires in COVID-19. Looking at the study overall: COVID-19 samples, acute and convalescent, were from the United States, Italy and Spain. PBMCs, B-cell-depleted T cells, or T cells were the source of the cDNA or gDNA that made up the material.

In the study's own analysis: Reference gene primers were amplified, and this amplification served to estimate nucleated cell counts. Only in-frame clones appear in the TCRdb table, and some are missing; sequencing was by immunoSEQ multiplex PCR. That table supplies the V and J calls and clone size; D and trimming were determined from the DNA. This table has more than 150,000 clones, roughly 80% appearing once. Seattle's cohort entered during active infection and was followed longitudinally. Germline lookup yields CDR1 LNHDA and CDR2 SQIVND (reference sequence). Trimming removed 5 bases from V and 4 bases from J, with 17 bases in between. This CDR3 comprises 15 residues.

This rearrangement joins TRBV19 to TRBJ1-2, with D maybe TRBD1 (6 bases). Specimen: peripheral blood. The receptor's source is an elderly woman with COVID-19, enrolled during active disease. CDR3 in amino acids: CASSHSKGQPYGYTF. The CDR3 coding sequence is TGTGCCAGTAGTCATTCAAAGGGACAACCCTATGGCTACACCTTC.